The 19 T cell receptor beta chains below come from one sample, sequenced in a study of technical replicates of blood from several donors. TCRdb's copy holds only in-frame clones and misses some; the assay was immunoSEQ multiplex PCR. Of 58,000 or so clones listed, 75% to 90% are singletons. What was sequenced was PBMCs. All receptors derive from a human donor in good health. Some clones in this sample may be carry-over from other donors' samples.

This clone was recorded only once. The J gene is TRBJ2-7, the V gene TRBV7-3; tentatively, D is TRBD2 (7 bases). Between the trimmed V and J ends, which lost 5 bases and 4 bases, there was a span of 12 bases. Per germline, CDR1 SGHTA and CDR2 FQGTGA. The CDR3 is 13 residues long. The DNA of the CDR3 is TGTGCCAGCAGCCCCGGGGGGCCGTACGAGCAGTACTTC. Residues: CASSPGGPYEQYF.

The chain recombines TRBV2 with TRBJ2-1; 7 bases are shared with TRBD1. V lost 3 bases to trimming and J lost 3 bases; unmatched junction nucleotides: 2. The CDR3 is 14 amino acids. From germline, CDR1 is SNHLY and CDR2 FYNNEI. CDR3 in DNA: TGTGCCAGCAGTGAGACAGGGAACTACAATGAGCAGTTCTTC. This sequence encodes CASSETGNYNEQFF. Drawing the rest from reference TRBV2 and TRBJ2-1, the complete variable domain is EPEVTQTPSHQVTQMGQEVILRCVPISNHLYFYWYRQILGQKVEFLVSFYNNEISEKSEIFDDQFSVERPDGSNFTLKIRSTKLEDSAMYFCASSETGNYNEQFFGPGTRLTVL.

The chain is built from TRBV7-7 and TRBJ2-2; 10 positions agree with TRBD1. J was trimmed by 7 bases and V by 5 bases; bases with no gene match: 10. CDR3 length: 16 residues. Germline CDR1 reads SSHAT; CDR2 reads FNYEAQ (reference sequence). CDR3 sequence (DNA): TGTGCCAGCAGCCGCCTGACAGGGGGCTCTGTCGGGGAGCTGTTTTTT. Translated, it gives CASSRLTGGSVGELFF.

The CDR3 loop is CSAILRSSYEQYF. The CDR3, as DNA: TGCAGCGCCATCCTCCGGAGCTCCTACGAGCAGTACTTC. This sequence joins TRBV29-1 and TRBJ2-7; no clear D gene. The CDR3 has 13 residues. Trimming took off 7 bases at V and 0 bases at J, with 13 bases between the two ends. Germline V CDR1 and CDR2: SQVTM, ANQGSEA.

The chain is built from TRBV7-2 and TRBJ1-2; no firm D call. Germline CDR1 reads SGHTA; CDR2 reads FQGNSA. Trimming took 1 base from V and 13 from J, leaving 16 bases between them. CDR3 length: 13 amino acids. This CDR3 is CASSLVKEGEGTF. In DNA form, the CDR3 reads TGTGCCAGCAGCTTAGTGAAAGAGGGTGAGGGCACCTTC. The full variable domain, in which reference TRBV7-2 and TRBJ1-2 provide the parts outside the CDR3, is GAGVSQSPSNKVTEKGKDVELRCDPISGHTALYWYRQSLGQGLEFLIYFQGNSAPDKSGLPSDRFSAERTGGSVSTLTIQRTQQEDSAVYLCASSLVKEGEGTFGSGTRLTVV.

The chain has TRBV5-4 and TRBJ2-5; D is unclear. V lost 1 base and J 5 bases, leaving 9 bases between the germline ends. Germline V CDR1 and CDR2: SGHNT, YYREEE (reference sequence). The CDR3 consists of 13 residues. CDR3 bases: TGTGCCAGCAGCTTGAGACACGGCGAGACCCAGTACTTC. Protein: CASSLRHGETQYF.

The V gene is TRBV11-2, the J gene TRBJ2-7; maybe TRBD2 (7 bases). Germline V lookup: CDR1 SGHAT, CDR2 FQNNGV. The CDR3 consists of 15 residues. V was clipped by 1 base and J by 0 bases, with 10 bases between them. The CDR3, as DNA: TGTGCCAGCAGCTTAGTTGGGGGGGCCTCCTACGAGCAGTACTTC. This translates into CASSLVGGASYEQYF.

The chain has TRBV19 and TRBJ2-1; tentative D call: TRBD1 (6 bases). Germline CDR1 LNHDA, CDR2 SQIVND (reference sequence). The V end was cut by 4 bases, the J end by 7 bases, with 14 bases between. This CDR3 comprises 14 residues. This CDR3 reads CASSTQGNGNEQFF. CDR3 nucleotide sequence: TGTGCCAGTAGTACCCAGGGGAACGGGAATGAGCAGTTCTTC.

V and J are TRBV10-3 and TRBJ2-5; weak D call: TRBD1 (7 bases). CDR1 ENHRY and CDR2 SYGVKD come from the germline V gene. V was cut by 4 bases and J by 4 bases, with 19 bases left in between. This CDR3 is 16 amino acids long. The CDR3 spells CAISAGGMTGIETQYF. CDR3 coding DNA: TGTGCCATCAGTGCCGGAGGGATGACAGGGATAGAGACCCAGTACTTC.

The J gene is TRBJ1-3, the V gene TRBV5-1; D not resolved. Germline CDR1 reads SGHRS; CDR2 reads YFSETQ. This CDR3 has 13 amino acids. V was pared by 5 bases and J by 0 bases, with 6 bases between. The CDR3 is CASRRDSGNTIYF. The CDR3 DNA follows: TGCGCCAGCAGGCGGGACTCTGGAAACACCATATATTTT.

The chain recombines TRBV30 with TRBJ2-1; 9 bases agree with TRBD2. Per the germline V gene, CDR1 is GTSNPN and CDR2 is SVGIG (reference sequence). The length of the CDR3 is 14 residues. Trimming removed 0 bases from V and 4 bases from J; junction bases left unmatched: 1. DNA of the CDR3: TGTGCCTGGAGTGTGACTAGCGGATACAATGAGCAGTTCTTC. Translated: CAWSVTSGYNEQFF. Full variable domain (remainder filled in from reference TRBV30 and TRBJ2-1): SQTIHQWPATLVQPVGSPLSLECTVEGTSNPNLYWYRQAAGRGLQLLFYSVGIGQISSEVPQNLSASRPQDRQFILSSKKLLLSDSGFYLCAWSVTSGYNEQFFGPGTRLTVL.

By its share, this clone is medium-sized. The V gene is TRBV5-4, the J gene TRBJ2-1, with D possibly being TRBD2 (6 bases). The V and J ends lost 5 bases and 4 bases respectively, with 16 bases between them. This CDR3 contains 15 residues. Germline V gene lookup returns CDR1 SGHNT and CDR2 YYREEE (reference sequence). The CDR3 sequence: CASSQAAGGYNEQFF. The CDR3 bases are TGTGCCAGCAGTCAGGCCGCTGGGGGGTACAATGAGCAGTTCTTC.

The chain links TRBV10-3 to TRBJ1-2; TRBD1 aligns across 9 bases. CDR1 and CDR2 from the germline V gene are ENHRY and SYGVKD. This CDR3 is 15 amino acids long. Unmatched junction bases numbered 6, after V lost 3 bases and J lost 4 bases. The CDR3 DNA reads as TGTGCCATCAGTGAACAGGGGGCGCGGAGCTATGGCTACACCTTC. This translates into CAISEQGARSYGYTF.

This chain joins TRBV5-1 and TRBJ2-7; the match to TRBD2 covers 14 bases. J lost 7 bases, V lost 3 bases, and 3 bases had no gene match. This CDR3 is 14 amino acids long. Germline V gene lookup returns CDR1 SGHRS and CDR2 YFSETQ. CDR3 nucleotide sequence: TGCGCCAGCAGCTCCGGGACTAGCGGGGGAGAGCAGTACTTC. As protein: CASSSGTSGGEQYF.

This chain uses TRBV14 with TRBJ2-2; D may be TRBD2 (5 bases). Trimming stripped 3 bases from V and 1 base from J, with 6 bases between. The CDR3 runs to 14 residues. The germline V gene has CDR1 SGHDN and CDR2 FVKESK. CDR3 in DNA: TGTGCCAGCAGCCAGGACTTGAACACCGGGGAGCTGTTTTTT. Translating gives CASSQDLNTGELFF.

The chain employs TRBV27 and TRBJ2-2, with 11 bases fitting TRBD1. The CDR3 has 15 residues. The ends lost 5 bases at V and 4 bases at J; junction bases unmatched: 3. CDR1 is MNHEY and CDR2 is SMNVEV in the germline V gene (reference sequence). Here the CDR3 reads CASSLGTGGTGELFF. CDR3 coding DNA: TGTGCCAGCAGTCTCGGGACAGGGGGCACCGGGGAGCTGTTTTTT.

This clone came up once. The V and J genes are TRBV10-2 and TRBJ2-3; D not certain. Per germline, CDR1 WSHSY and CDR2 SAAADI. Trimming cost V 4 bases and J 6 bases, with 8 bases left between them. CDR3 length: 12 amino acids. CDR3 amino acids: CASSVGVDTQYF. DNA for the CDR3: TGCGCCAGCAGTGTGGGCGTCGATACGCAGTATTTT.

This chain links TRBV19 with TRBJ1-2; TRBD1 agrees at 9 bases. V gave up 4 bases and J gave up 2 bases; unmatched junction bases: 5. Germline CDR1 reads LNHDA; CDR2 reads SQIVND (reference sequence). The CDR3 is made up of 15 amino acids. CDR3 in amino acids: CASSTAGQGNYGYTF. The CDR3 nucleotides read TGTGCCAGTAGTACCGCGGGACAGGGAAACTATGGCTACACCTTC.

The chain combines TRBV9 with TRBJ2-3; perhaps TRBD2 as D (5 bases). V was pared by 4 bases and J by 0 bases, with 6 bases between. CDR1 and CDR2 (germline): SGDLS, YYNGEE. The CDR3 runs to 13 residues. DNA of the CDR3: TGTGCCAGCAGCAGGACTAGCACAGATACGCAGTATTTT. Amino acid sequence: CASSRTSTDTQYF.